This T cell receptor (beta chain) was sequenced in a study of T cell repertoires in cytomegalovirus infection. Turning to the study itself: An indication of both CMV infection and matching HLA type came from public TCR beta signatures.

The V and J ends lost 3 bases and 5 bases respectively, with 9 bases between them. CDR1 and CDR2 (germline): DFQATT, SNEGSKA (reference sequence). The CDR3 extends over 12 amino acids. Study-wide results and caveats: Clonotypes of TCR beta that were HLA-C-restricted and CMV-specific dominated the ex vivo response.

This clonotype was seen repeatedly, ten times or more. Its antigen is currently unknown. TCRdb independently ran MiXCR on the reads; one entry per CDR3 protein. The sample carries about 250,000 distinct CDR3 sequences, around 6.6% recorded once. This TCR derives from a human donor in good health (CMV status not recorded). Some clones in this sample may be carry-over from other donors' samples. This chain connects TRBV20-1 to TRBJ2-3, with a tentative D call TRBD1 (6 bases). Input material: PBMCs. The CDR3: CSASGRGDTQYF. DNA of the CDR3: TGCAGTGCTAGCGGCAGGGGAGATACGCAGTATTTT.